The clone carrying this T cell receptor beta chain was seen more than once but under ten times. What it binds is unknown. V lost 3 bases and J lost 1, with 8 bases in between. CDR3 length equals 14 residues. Germline CDR1 and CDR2: MDHEN and SYDVKM. The sample is drawn from a study of early T cells in non-severe SARS-CoV-2 infection. TCRdb re-derived calls from the 5' RACE reads in MiXCR, one entry per CDR3 protein. The repertoire has tens of thousands of distinct CDR3 sequences, 5.9% of them found once; the top ten carry roughly 4.4%. Study-level results: Matching against VDJdb likely underestimated virus-specific expansions, favoring anti-spike CD8.

V usage is TRBV28 and J usage is TRBJ2-3, with D possibly matching TRBD1 (5 bases). The clonotype originates from an adult who was a healthcare worker with PCR-confirmed SARS-CoV-2 infection or an uninfected control (not recorded which). The sample taken for sequencing was whole blood. The CDR3 protein is CASSFDRRTDTQYF. In DNA, the CDR3 is TGTGCCAGCAGTTTTGACAGACGCACAGATACGCAGTATTTT. Full variable domain (rest looked up from reference TRBV28 and TRBJ2-3): DVKVTQSSRYLVKRTGEKVFLECVQDMDHENMFWYRQDPGLGLRLIYFSYDVKMKEKGDIPEGYSVSREKKERFSLILESASTNQTSMYLCASSFDRRTDTQYFGPGTRLTVL.